A single sample is the source of the 29 T cell receptor beta chains below, sequenced in a study of cytomegalovirus exposure and HLA in healthy donors. The PCR used 60 Vbeta and 13 Jbeta primers. Assay used: immunoSEQ multiplex PCR; TCRdb lists only in-frame clones, some missing. The data contain under 200,000 clones, less than 90% of them singletons. The sequenced sample consisted of PBMCs. These receptor sequences come from a man aged 18 to 30 in good health and CMV-seronegative.

This rearrangement joins TRBV5-1 to TRBJ2-7; 9 bases match TRBD1. In germline, CDR1 is SGHRS, CDR2 YFSETQ. Trimming removed 4 bases from V and 6 bases from J; junction bases left unmatched: 11. The CDR3 runs to 15 residues. The CDR3 nucleotides read TGCGCCAGCAGCCCGAGCCCAGGGACAGGGCGCGAGCAGTACTTC. Translating it yields CASSPSPGTGREQYF.

The chain links TRBV18 to TRBJ2-1; 14 bases are shared with TRBD2. With V trimmed by 2 bases and J by 4 bases, 1 base remained unmatched. CDR3 length: 16 amino acids. Germline-derived CDR1 and CDR2 are KGHSH and LQKENI. The CDR3 is CASSPGLAGGYNEQFF. CDR3 sequence (DNA): TGTGCCAGCTCACCAGGACTAGCGGGAGGTTACAATGAGCAGTTCTTC.

This chain connects TRBV29-1 to TRBJ1-4, with D possibly TRBD1 on 6 matching bases. This CDR3 spans 12 amino acids. Looked up from germline, CDR1 is SQVTM and CDR2 is ANQGSEA. Trimming left V 7 bases short and J 11 bases short, with 17 bases between. CDR3 in DNA: TGCAGCGCTGGGGGGGAGGGGGGGAAACTGTTTTTT. Protein sequence: CSAGGEGGKLFF.

This chain connects TRBV10-3 to TRBJ2-1; TRBD1 matches at 9 bases. This CDR3 contains 15 residues. With 6 bases clipped from V and 3 bases from J, the junction kept 6 bases outside the gene matches. In germline, CDR1 is ENHRY, CDR2 SYGVKD. The CDR3 nucleotides are TGTGCCATCAGGGTCCCGGACAGGGGCTACAATGAGCAGTTCTTC. It codes for CAIRVPDRGYNEQFF.

V and J are TRBV7-9 and TRBJ1-6; 9 bases match TRBD1. J was trimmed by 6 bases and V by 5 bases; bases with no gene match: 5. This CDR3 contains 15 residues. Germline assignment: CDR1 SEHNR and CDR2 FQNEAQ (reference sequence). CDR3 nucleotides: TGTGCCAGCAGCCCAGGGACAGGGATTAATTCACCCCTCCACTTT. Translation gives CASSPGTGINSPLHF.

The V call is TRBV10-3, the J call TRBJ1-1; D call uncertain. The germline V and J ends were trimmed by 6 bases and 5 bases, with 22 bases remaining between them. The CDR3 consists of 16 residues. Germline V CDR1 and CDR2: ENHRY, SYGVKD. The CDR3 spells CAISGGWIGVDTEAFF. For the CDR3, the DNA is TGTGCCATCAGCGGAGGTTGGATTGGGGTTGATACTGAAGCTTTCTTT.

The V call is TRBV5-6, the J call TRBJ1-2, with D perhaps TRBD1 (5 bases). V gave up 3 bases and J gave up 8 bases, with 11 bases separating them. The CDR3 totals 12 residues. The germline gives CDR1 SGHDT, CDR2 YYEEEE. CDR3 protein: CASSSYGHGYTF. DNA of the CDR3: TGTGCCAGCAGCTCGTACGGACACGGCTACACCTTC.

The chain employs TRBV21-1 and TRBJ2-7; no check of the table's D call, TRBD1, against the DNA was made. TRBV21-1 is given as a pseudogene. The length of the CDR3 is 16 residues. CDR3 DNA sequence: TGTGCCAGCAGCAACACCGGGACAGGGGGCCCCTACGAGCAGTACTTC. Protein product: CASSNTGTGGPYEQYF.

The chain combines TRBV5-1 with TRBJ1-2; tentatively, D is TRBD1 (6 bases). CDR3 length: 15 residues. Trimming pared 2 bases from V and 3 bases from J, leaving 14 bases between. Per germline, CDR1 SGHRS and CDR2 YFSETQ. In DNA form, the CDR3 reads TGCGCCAGCAGCTTATCGTTCAGGGGCTACTATGGCTACACCTTC. Its protein is CASSLSFRGYYGYTF.

The chain is built from TRBV7-3 and TRBJ2-1, with 9 bases identical to TRBD2. V shed 4 bases, J shed 4 bases, and the junction held 5 bases outside the gene matches. From germline, CDR1 is SGHTA and CDR2 FQGTGA. This CDR3 contains 15 residues. The CDR3 region is CASSSAGGRYNEQFF. CDR3 coding DNA: TGTGCCAGCAGCTCGGCGGGGGGGCGGTACAATGAGCAGTTCTTC.

This sequence joins TRBV6-1 and TRBJ2-7, with D perhaps matching TRBD1 (5 bases). This CDR3 contains 11 residues. The ends were cut back, 9 bases at V and 4 bases at J, with 10 bases in the middle. Germline V lookup: CDR1 MNHNS, CDR2 SASEGT. CDR3 in DNA: TGTGCCAGTGCCCAGGGTTACGAGCAGTACTTC. The encoded protein is CASAQGYEQYF.

The chain carries TRBV4-3 and TRBJ2-3; 11 bases line up with TRBD2. The ends lost 1 base at V and 0 bases at J; junction bases unmatched: 0. CDR3 size: 16 residues. Looked up from germline, CDR1 is LGHNA and CDR2 is YSLEER. CDR3 in amino acids: CASSQGLAGSTDTQYF. The CDR3 DNA follows: TGCGCCAGCAGCCAAGGACTAGCGGGAAGCACAGATACGCAGTATTTT.

This chain links TRBV6-6 with TRBJ1-5; possibly TRBD1 for D (5 bases). The germline CDR1 and CDR2 sequences are MNHNY and SVGAGI (reference sequence). V shed 6 bases and J shed 0 bases, with 12 bases lying between them. The CDR3 runs 15 residues. The CDR3 nucleotides read TGTGCCAGCAGACTCGACAGAGATAGCAATCAGCCCCAGCATTTT. This codes for CASRLDRDSNQPQHF.

The chain has TRBV29-1 and TRBJ2-5, with D perhaps matching TRBD2 (7 bases). The DNA matches TRBJ2-7 better at its end, which makes the J call doubtful. Per the germline V gene, CDR1 is SQVTM and CDR2 is ANQGSEA. This CDR3 region has 17 residues. The DNA for the CDR3 is TGCAGCGTTGAAGATCGAGGCTTGGGGGGGGCCCCCTACGAGCAGTACTTC. Amino acids: CSVEDRGLGGAPYEQYF.

V usage is TRBV4-1 and J usage is TRBJ1-2; 9 nucleotides agree with TRBD1. The CDR3 runs to 17 residues. Germline CDR1 is MGHRA and CDR2 is YSYEKL. The trim removed 1 base at V and 7 bases at J, leaving 13 bases unmatched. This CDR3 reads CASSQVGRGQGVGGYTF. In nucleotides, the CDR3 is TGCGCCAGCAGCCAAGTTGGTAGGGGACAGGGTGTAGGTGGCTACACCTTC.

The J gene is TRBJ2-7, the V gene TRBV28, with 7 bases identical to TRBD1. This CDR3 has 13 amino acids. J lost 2 bases, V lost 7 bases, and 5 bases had no gene match. Germline lookup yields CDR1 MDHEN and CDR2 SYDVKM. This CDR3 reads CASTDRETYEQYF. The DNA of the CDR3 is TGTGCCAGCACCGACAGGGAAACCTACGAGCAGTACTTC.

The chain uses TRBV28 and TRBJ2-3; D gene unclear. This CDR3 comprises 13 residues. Trimming removed 2 bases at V and 4 bases at J, with 7 bases between. CDR1 MDHEN and CDR2 SYDVKM come from the germline V gene. DNA of the CDR3: TGTGCCAGCAGTTTAGTCGAGGCAGATACGCAGTATTTT. Its translation is CASSLVEADTQYF.

The chain recombines TRBV2 with TRBJ2-7, with 11 positions matching TRBD2. Germline CDR1 SNHLY, CDR2 FYNNEI. The CDR3 extends over 14 amino acids. V was pared by 6 bases and J by 3 bases, with 4 bases of the junction left unmatched. CDR3 nucleotides: TGTGCCAGCAGGGCTAGCGGGGGGTACTACGAGCAGTACTTC. Protein product: CASRASGGYYEQYF.

Only one count was recorded for this clone. The rearrangement links TRBV29-1 to TRBJ2-3, with D maybe TRBD2 (6 bases). Germline loops: CDR1 SQVTM, CDR2 ANQGSEA. This CDR3 contains 13 residues. V lost 5 bases and J lost 2, with 11 bases in between. The CDR3 here is CSVLRDSTDTQYF. DNA of the CDR3: TGCAGCGTTCTACGGGACTCCACAGATACGCAGTATTTT.

This clone has only one observation. The chain uses TRBV7-3 and TRBJ2-7; D is perhaps TRBD2 (5 bases). The CDR3 consists of 14 residues. Germline assignment: CDR1 SGHTA and CDR2 FQGTGA. Trimming cost V 5 bases and J 2 bases, with 13 bases left between them. The CDR3 reads CASSPKRGPYEQYF. CDR3 sequence (DNA): TGTGCCAGCAGCCCAAAACGGGGTCCCTACGAGCAGTACTTC.

This clone is a singleton in its sample. The chain is built from TRBV6-6 and TRBJ1-3, with 10 bases aligning to TRBD1. Trimming took 0 bases from V and 4 from J; bases not matched to a gene: 3. Germline lookup yields CDR1 MNHNY and CDR2 SVGAGI (reference sequence). This CDR3 region has 16 residues. The CDR3 loop reads CASSYSGQGGGNTIYF. The CDR3 DNA is TGTGCCAGCAGTTACTCTGGACAGGGGGGGGGAAACACCATATATTTT.

The rearrangement uses TRBV6-6 and TRBJ1-4; D ambiguous. The CDR3 contains 12 residues. CDR1 is MNHNY, CDR2 SVGAGI, per germline (reference sequence). Deletions cut 0 bases from V and 8 bases from J, with 4 bases between. This CDR3 is CASSYSQEKLFF. The CDR3 DNA is TGTGCCAGCAGTTACTCTCAGGAAAAACTGTTTTTT.

V is TRBV5-1 and J is TRBJ2-1, with 9 nucleotides matching TRBD1. Germline V gives CDR1 SGHRS, CDR2 YFSETQ. V trimming: 4 bases; J trimming: 6 bases; junction bases outside the gene matches: 2. CDR3 length equals 13 residues. DNA of the CDR3: TGCGCCAGCAGCCCGGGACAGGGCAATGAGCAGTTCTTC. Protein product: CASSPGQGNEQFF.

The chain combines TRBV5-1 with TRBJ2-7; D remains unclear. Germline CDR1 is SGHRS and CDR2 is YFSETQ. Trimming pared 2 bases from V and 3 bases from J, leaving 6 bases between. There are 12 residues in the CDR3. CDR3 nucleotide sequence: TGCGCCAGCAGCTTAAACAGCTACGAGCAGTACTTC. Translated, it gives CASSLNSYEQYF. The full variable domain, with the rest looked up from reference TRBV5-1 and TRBJ2-7, is KAGVTQTPRYLIKTRGQQVTLSCSPISGHRSVSWYQQTPGQGLQFLFEYFSETQRNKGNFPGRFSGRQFSNSRSEMNVSTLELGDSALYLCASSLNSYEQYFGPGTRLTVT.

V usage is TRBV4-1 and J usage is TRBJ2-1; D remains ambiguous. The V and J ends lost 3 bases and 0 bases respectively, with 12 bases between them. Germline lookup yields CDR1 MGHRA and CDR2 YSYEKL. The CDR3 is 16 residues long. The CDR3 region has the DNA TGCGCCAGCAGCCAGGTTGACTTATTCTCCTACAATGAGCAGTTCTTC. This encodes CASSQVDLFSYNEQFF.

This chain uses TRBV7-9 with TRBJ1-1; TRBD1 is a possible D gene (5 bases). Looked up from germline, CDR1 is SEHNR and CDR2 is FQNEAQ (reference sequence). CDR3 length equals 14 residues. V was cut by 0 bases and J by 3 bases, with 8 bases left in between. CDR3 nucleotide sequence: TGTGCCAGCAGCTTAGCAGACAGCCACACTGAAGCTTTCTTT. Amino acid sequence: CASSLADSHTEAFF. The full variable domain, completed using reference TRBV7-9 and TRBJ1-1, is DTGVSQNPRHKITKRGQNVTFRCDPISEHNRLYWYRQTLGQGPEFLTYFQNEAQLEKSRLLSDRFSAERPKGSFSTLEIQRTEQGDSAMYLCASSLADSHTEAFFGQGTRLTVV.

V usage is TRBV15 and J usage is TRBJ2-1, with a tentative D call TRBD2 (6 bases). Trimming removed 1 base at V and 13 bases at J, with 8 bases between. Germline values: CDR1 LNHNV, CDR2 YYDKDF (reference sequence). CDR3 size: 11 residues. In nucleotides, the CDR3 is TGTGCCACCAGCAGAGGCGGGAACCAGTTCTTC. Its protein product is CATSRGGNQFF.

The chain employs TRBV5-1 and TRBJ2-1, with D tentatively TRBD1 (5 bases). The V end lost 4 bases, the J end lost 10 bases, and 9 bases lay between the germline ends. Germline V gene data show CDR1 as SGHRS and CDR2 as YFSETQ. CDR3 length: 11 residues. The chain's CDR3 is CASSLNREQFF. As DNA, the CDR3 is TGCGCCAGCAGCCTCAACAGGGAGCAGTTCTTC.

The chain recombines TRBV11-3 with TRBJ1-1; tentatively, D is TRBD1 (6 bases). The V end lost 1 base, the J end lost 0 bases, and 9 bases lay between the germline ends. CDR3 length: 15 amino acids. Germline lookup yields CDR1 SGHNT and CDR2 YENEEA. The CDR3: CASSLGGGMNTEAFF. Here the CDR3 DNA reads TGTGCCAGCAGCTTAGGGGGGGGCATGAACACTGAAGCTTTCTTT.